The next 9 T cell receptor beta chains were all read from a single sample in a study of control samples from healthy donors and cancer patients. TCRdb keeps only in-frame clones here, not all; method: immunoSEQ multiplex PCR. The sample yields 70,000 to 85,000 clones, 70% to 85% seen once. Sequences were obtained from PBMCs. These receptors came from a man between 60 and 75 years old with head and neck cancer.

V is TRBV18 and J is TRBJ1-2, with a weak D call TRBD1 (5 bases). V was shortened by 8 bases and J by 6 bases, with 19 bases between the two germline ends. CDR1 KGHSH and CDR2 LQKENI come from the germline V gene. The CDR3 contains 14 residues. The CDR3 reads CASHRGREGDGYTF. The CDR3 DNA is TGTGCCAGCCACCGCGGCAGGGAGGGAGATGGCTACACCTTC.

This clone has only one observation. The J gene is TRBJ2-1, the V gene TRBV24-1; tentatively, D is TRBD1 or TRBD2 (5 bases each). Trimming cost V 4 bases and J 5 bases, with 8 bases left between them. This CDR3 comprises 13 residues. Germline V gives CDR1 KGHDR, CDR2 SFDVKD. The CDR3 protein is CATSDGADNEQFF. The CDR3 DNA sequence: TGTGCCACCAGTGACGGGGCAGACAATGAGCAGTTCTTC.

The V call is TRBV5-1, the J call TRBJ1-3; TRBD1 aligns across 7 bases. This CDR3 is 15 amino acids long. Germline V gives CDR1 SGHRS, CDR2 YFSETQ. After removal of 4 bases from V and 0 bases from J, the junction contained 4 bases not matched to a gene. The CDR3 DNA follows: TGCGCCAGCAGCAGGCAGGGGGACTCTGGAAACACCATATATTTT. Encoded protein: CASSRQGDSGNTIYF.

This chain uses TRBV29-1 with TRBJ2-2; 8 nucleotides match TRBD1. Losses at the gene ends were 7 bases for V and 1 base for J; bases not matched to a gene: 5. CDR3 size: 14 residues. The V gene's germline CDR1 is SQVTM and CDR2 ANQGSEA. The CDR3 region has the DNA TGCAGCGCCGGACAGGGTCTGAACACCGGGGAGCTGTTTTTT. Encoded protein: CSAGQGLNTGELFF.

This chain connects TRBV10-3 to TRBJ2-3, with a weak D call TRBD2 (6 bases). This CDR3 spans 15 amino acids. V lost 4 bases and J 0 bases, leaving 11 bases between the germline ends. Per germline, CDR1 ENHRY and CDR2 SYGVKD. CDR3 sequence reads: CAISGAGTSTDTQYF. CDR3 bases: TGTGCCATCAGTGGGGCCGGGACTAGCACAGATACGCAGTATTTT.

The V gene is TRBV5-1, the J gene TRBJ2-3, with 9 bases matching TRBD1. This CDR3 is 17 amino acids long. V lost 4 bases to trimming and J lost 1 base; unmatched junction nucleotides: 10. Germline assignment: CDR1 SGHRS and CDR2 YFSETQ. CDR3 protein: CASSIQDRGQGTDTQYF. CDR3 DNA sequence: TGCGCCAGCAGCATCCAGGACAGGGGTCAGGGCACAGATACGCAGTATTTT.

The count of this clone is one. The rearrangement uses TRBV18 and TRBJ2-5; 11 positions agree with TRBD2. CDR1 KGHSH and CDR2 LQKENI come from the germline V gene. After removal of 4 bases from V and 2 bases from J, the junction contained 0 bases not matched to a gene. The CDR3 extends over 14 amino acids. In DNA, the CDR3 is TGTGCCAGCTCACGGACTAGCGGGCAAGAGACCCAGTACTTC. It is translated as CASSRTSGQETQYF.

V gene TRBV4-1 combines with J gene TRBJ1-1; D call uncertain. The CDR3 is 14 residues long. V lost 1 base, J lost 0 bases, and 6 bases lay in between. Germline V gene lookup returns CDR1 MGHRA and CDR2 YSYEKL. The CDR3 protein is CASSQGNVNTEAFF. CDR3 DNA: TGCGCCAGCAGCCAAGGAAACGTGAACACTGAAGCTTTCTTT.

The chain links TRBV5-1 to TRBJ2-1; 15 nucleotides line up with TRBD2. J gave up 0 bases and V 4 bases, and 11 bases lay outside the gene matches. Per the germline V gene, CDR1 is SGHRS and CDR2 is YFSETQ. This CDR3 contains 20 residues. CDR3 region: CASSTEGLAGGTSSYNEQFF. The CDR3 DNA sequence: TGCGCCAGCAGCACGGAGGGACTAGCGGGAGGTACGAGCTCCTACAATGAGCAGTTCTTC.